Shown below are 14 T cell receptor beta chains from a single sample sequenced in a study of T cells in Graves' hyperthyroidism and ophthalmopathy. TCR beta CDR3 sequences were amplified from RNA transcripts. The primer set for the first-round RT-PCR of the TCR CDR3 was HTBI. TCRdb analysed the multiplex PCR reads with MiXCR anew, one entry per CDR3 protein. This sample has about 400,000 distinct CDR3 sequences, with roughly an eighth found just once. Sequenced: blood. Source of these receptors: a man aged 50 to 59 with Graves' ophthalmopathy.

This clonotype was detected ten times or more. The chain uses TRBV2 and TRBJ1-2; D perhaps matches TRBD1 (6 bases). The V and J ends lost 4 bases and 8 bases respectively, with 14 bases between them. Per germline, CDR1 SNHLY and CDR2 FYNNEI. The CDR3 is made up of 13 amino acids. The chain's CDR3 is CASSGPDRTGYTF. CDR3 in DNA: TGTGCCAGCAGTGGGCCGGACAGAACGGGCTACACCTTC.

This clonotype was picked up many times. This rearrangement joins TRBV7-8 to TRBJ2-3, with D perhaps given as TRBD1 or TRBD2 (5 bases each). The CDR3 covers 14 residues. V shed 0 bases and J shed 5 bases, with 9 bases lying between them. Germline CDR1 and CDR2: SGHVS and FQNEAQ. The CDR3 nucleotides are TGTGCCAGCAGCTTAGCGGGGGAGATAGATACGCAGTATTTT. This encodes CASSLAGEIDTQYF.

The sample holds a few counts of this clonotype. The chain combines TRBV9 with TRBJ2-1; 12 nucleotides match TRBD2. V shed 3 bases and J 7 bases; nucleotides not matched to a gene: 5. CDR1 is SGDLS, CDR2 YYNGEE, per germline. This CDR3 region has 15 residues. In DNA form, the CDR3 reads TGTGCCAGCAGCGCACGGACTAGCGGGACAAATGAGCAGTTCTTC. This translates into CASSARTSGTNEQFF.

A few counts support this clonotype. The chain recombines TRBV3-1 with TRBJ1-2, with D possibly being TRBD1 (5 bases). The CDR3 length is 17 residues. Germline lookup yields CDR1 LGHDT and CDR2 YNNKEL (reference sequence). V was cut by 2 bases and J by 1 base, with 17 bases left in between. The CDR3 DNA sequence: TGTGCCAGCAGCCAATTATCAGGGCTCCTCTATAACTATGGCTACACCTTC. It specifies CASSQLSGLLYNYGYTF.

This clonotype was detected ten times or more. V usage is TRBV30 and J usage is TRBJ2-1; 7 bases agree with TRBD2. V shed 1 base, J shed 8 bases, and the junction held 8 bases outside the gene matches. The V gene's germline CDR1 is GTSNPN and CDR2 SVGIG (reference sequence). This CDR3 region has 14 residues. CDR3: CAWSAWGGRDEQFF. CDR3 bases: TGTGCCTGGAGTGCGTGGGGGGGTCGGGATGAGCAGTTCTTC.

In its sample, this clonotype was seen many times. The chain has TRBV11-3 and TRBJ1-1; D ambiguous. The CDR3 consists of 12 residues. Trimming took 5 bases from V and 4 from J, leaving 8 bases between them. The V gene's germline CDR1 is SGHNT and CDR2 YENEEA. CDR3: CASSQQGTEAFF. In DNA, the CDR3 is TGTGCCAGCAGCCAACAAGGCACTGAAGCTTTCTTT.

Only a few counts were recorded for this clonotype. The gene calls are TRBV20-1 and TRBJ1-5, with D perhaps matching TRBD1 (5 bases). V was pared by 4 bases and J by 0 bases, with 16 bases between. CDR3 length: 16 amino acids. Germline V lookup: CDR1 DFQATT, CDR2 SNEGSKA (reference sequence). The CDR3 DNA reads as TGCAGTGCTAAAGATCTCGGGGCGGGTAGCAATCAGCCCCAGCATTTT. Translating it yields CSAKDLGAGSNQPQHF.

This clonotype was seen many times. The chain combines TRBV28 with TRBJ2-1, with D possibly being TRBD1 or TRBD2 (6 bases each). The CDR3 covers 14 residues. Trimming pared 5 bases from V and 6 bases from J, leaving 14 bases between. The germline V gene encodes CDR1 MDHEN and CDR2 SYDVKM. CDR3: CASSALRGLNEQFF. CDR3 bases: TGTGCCAGCAGTGCCCTCCGGGGGCTCAATGAGCAGTTCTTC.

The chain recombines TRBV6-1 with TRBJ1-5, with D possibly being TRBD1 (5 bases). The germline V gene has CDR1 MNHNS and CDR2 SASEGT. The CDR3 sequence is 15 residues long. Deletions cut 5 bases from V and 3 bases from J, with 14 bases between. CDR3 DNA: TGTGCCAGCAGTCGGACATTTGGGGCCAATCAGCCCCAGCATTTT. It yields the protein CASSRTFGANQPQHF.

Concerning this clonotype: This may be a read error: a much more frequent sequence differs by one nucleotide. This rearrangement joins TRBV7-9 to TRBJ2-7; no clear D. V was trimmed by 5 bases and J by 8 bases, leaving 19 bases between them. Per the germline V gene, CDR1 is SEHNR and CDR2 is FQNEAQ (reference sequence). The CDR3 is 14 amino acids. CDR3: CASSPSRLEEKQYF. The CDR3 coding sequence is TGTGCCAGCAGCCCTTCCCGGCTTGAGGAGAAGCAGTACTTC. The variable domain in full, completed from reference TRBV7-9 and TRBJ2-7, reads DTGVSQNPRHKITKRGQNVTFRCDPISEHNRLYWYRQTLGQGPEFLTYFQNEAQLEKSRLLSDRFSAERPKGSFSTLEIQRTEQGDSAMYLCASSPSRLEEKQYFGPGTRLTVT.

The chain employs TRBV20-1 and TRBJ2-2; 7 bases are shared with TRBD1. V gave up 6 bases and J gave up 7 bases; unmatched junction bases: 11. CDR3 size: 14 residues. CDR1 is DFQATT, CDR2 SNEGSKA, per germline (reference sequence). CDR3 amino acids: CSAPYDRVGGELFF. CDR3 DNA: TGCAGTGCCCCATATGACAGGGTTGGCGGGGAGCTGTTTTTT.

The rearrangement links TRBV25-1 to TRBJ2-7; D gene unclear. Germline CDR1 and CDR2: MGHDK and SYGVNS. Deletions cut 2 bases from V and 0 bases from J, with 8 bases between. The CDR3 is 14 residues long. Here the CDR3 DNA reads TGTGCCAGCAGTGAAACCCGGTTCTCCTACGAGCAGTACTTC. It is translated as CASSETRFSYEQYF.

This clonotype has a handful of counts. This chain uses TRBV24-1 with TRBJ1-5; TRBD1 is a possible D gene (5 bases). The CDR3 runs to 15 residues. Trimming took 0 bases from V and 0 from J, leaving 5 bases between them. CDR1 and CDR2 (germline): KGHDR, SFDVKD. As DNA, the CDR3 is TGTGCCACCAGTGATTTGAGGGGTAGCAATCAGCCCCAGCATTTT. It is translated as CATSDLRGSNQPQHF.

This chain joins TRBV24-1 and TRBJ2-3; no definite D call. Germline CDR1 and CDR2: KGHDR and SFDVKD. The ends were cut back, 7 bases at V and 2 bases at J, with 9 bases in the middle. There are 13 residues in the CDR3. The DNA for the CDR3 is TGTGCCACCAGACTCTCTTTCACAGATACGCAGTATTTT. This encodes CATRLSFTDTQYF.